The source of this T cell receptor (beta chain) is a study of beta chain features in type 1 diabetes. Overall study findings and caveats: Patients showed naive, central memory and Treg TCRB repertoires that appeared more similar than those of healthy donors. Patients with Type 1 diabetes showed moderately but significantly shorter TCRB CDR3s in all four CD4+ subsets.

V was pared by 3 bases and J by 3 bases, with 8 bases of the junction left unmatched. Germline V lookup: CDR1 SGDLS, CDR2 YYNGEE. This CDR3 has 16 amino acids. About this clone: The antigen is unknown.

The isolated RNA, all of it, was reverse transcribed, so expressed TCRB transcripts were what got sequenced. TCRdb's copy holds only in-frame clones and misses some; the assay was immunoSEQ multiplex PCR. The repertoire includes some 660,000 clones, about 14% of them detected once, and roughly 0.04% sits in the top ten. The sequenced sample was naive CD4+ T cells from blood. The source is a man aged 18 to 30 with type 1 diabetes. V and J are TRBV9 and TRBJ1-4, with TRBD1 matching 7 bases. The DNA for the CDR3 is TGTGCCAGCAGCGCGGGAGGGACAGCTCCTAATGAAAAACTGTTTTTT. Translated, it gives CASSAGGTAPNEKLFF.